A single sample gave rise to the 12 T cell receptor beta chains below, sequenced in a study of T-cell reconstitution after alpha-beta-depleted transplantation in children. Preparing the TCRbeta library involved the use of unique molecular identifiers. TCRdb independently ran MiXCR on the PCR reads; one entry per CDR3 protein. Of about a million distinct CDR3 sequences in the sample, around 30% are singletons; the top ten hold roughly 28%. The source was PBMCs, mostly from graft donor cells, collected 360 days after TCRalphabeta/CD19-depleted stem cell transplant. The receptor source for this set is a boy under two years old who had a stem cell transplant for SCID, so the T cells may come from the graft donor.

The rearrangement joins TRBV7-8 to TRBJ2-6; the D is unclear. V was shortened by 10 bases and J by 1 base, with 8 bases between the two germline ends. Germline CDR1 is SGHVS and CDR2 is FQNEAQ. The CDR3 consists of 13 residues. The CDR3 DNA is TGTGCCACCCGCCCATCTGGGGCCAACGTCCTGACTTTC. Its protein product is CATRPSGANVLTF.

This clonotype showed up just a few times. V and J are TRBV27 and TRBJ1-2; D ambiguous. The germline V gene has CDR1 MNHEY and CDR2 SMNVEV (reference sequence). The ends were cut back, 6 bases at V and 3 bases at J, with 14 bases in the middle. The length of the CDR3 is 14 residues. The CDR3 spells CASRRKTGDYGYTF. The CDR3 DNA reads TGTGCCAGCAGACGAAAAACCGGGGACTATGGCTACACCTTC.

The chain joins TRBV12-3 or TRBV12-4 to TRBJ2-1, with D perhaps TRBD2 (6 bases). V was pared by 6 bases and J by 2 bases, with 14 bases between. The CDR3 length is 15 residues. CDR3 DNA sequence: TGTGCCAGCAGGAGGGACTTAATGGCCTACAATGAGCAGTTCTTC. Translating gives CASRRDLMAYNEQFF.

The V gene is TRBV6-5, the J gene TRBJ1-1, with 7 bases identical to TRBD1. CDR3 size: 13 residues. The junction had 3 bases not matched to a gene; V was cut back by 2 bases and J by 6 bases. Germline V CDR1 and CDR2: MNHEY, SVGAGI. CDR3 sequence (DNA): TGTGCCAGCAGTTACGGCGGGACAGCTGAAGCTTTCTTT. Translation gives CASSYGGTAEAFF.

The V call is TRBV20-1, the J call TRBJ1-1; the D is unclear. CDR1 and CDR2 (germline): DFQATT, SNEGSKA (reference sequence). The CDR3 extends over 14 amino acids. The V gene lost 5 bases and the J gene lost 6 bases, with 19 bases spanning the gap. The CDR3 here is CSAFQTTPRAEAFF. CDR3 in DNA: TGCAGTGCTTTCCAGACAACCCCGAGGGCTGAAGCTTTCTTT.

This clonotype was found a few times. The chain joins TRBV5-1 to TRBJ1-3; D unresolved. The CDR3 contains 15 residues. CDR1 is SGHRS, CDR2 YFSETQ, per germline. The ends were cut back, 2 bases at V and 0 bases at J, with 9 bases in the middle. CDR3 region: CASSFNSISGNTIYF. CDR3 nucleotides: TGCGCCAGCAGCTTTAACAGTATCTCTGGAAACACCATATATTTT.

This clonotype was recorded a few times. The chain carries TRBV2 and TRBJ2-1; possibly TRBD2 for D (6 bases). Germline values: CDR1 SNHLY, CDR2 FYNNEI. The CDR3 spans 15 residues. The V gene lost 4 bases and the J gene lost 8 bases, with 18 bases spanning the gap. CDR3 protein: CASSAVSGRRDEQFF. CDR3 sequence (DNA): TGTGCCAGCAGTGCGGTGTCAGGGAGGAGAGATGAGCAGTTCTTC. The entire variable domain, with the rest obtained from reference TRBV2 and TRBJ2-1, is as follows: EPEVTQTPSHQVTQMGQEVILRCVPISNHLYFYWYRQILGQKVEFLVSFYNNEISEKSEIFDDQFSVERPDGSNFTLKIRSTKLEDSAMYFCASSAVSGRRDEQFFGPGTRLTVL.

This clonotype has more than one count but fewer than ten. The rearrangement uses TRBV6-1 and TRBJ2-7; D is unresolved. The CDR3 extends over 15 amino acids. Germline CDR1 reads MNHNS; CDR2 reads SASEGT. V was trimmed by 6 bases and J by 0 bases, leaving 15 bases between them. CDR3 in DNA: TGTGCCAGCAGCTCTCCGGGCAGGAGCTCCTACGAGCAGTACTTC. This codes for CASSSPGRSSYEQYF.

The chain combines TRBV4-2 with TRBJ2-4; TRBD2 matches at 13 bases. The CDR3 loop spans 16 amino acids. The trim removed 4 bases at V and 5 bases at J, leaving 5 bases unmatched. CDR1 and CDR2 (germline): LGHNA, YNFKEQ. In DNA form, the CDR3 reads TGTGCCAGCAGCCTTACTAGCGGGGGGGCGGAAAACATTCAGTACTTC. It specifies CASSLTSGGAENIQYF.

The genes are TRBV12-3 or TRBV12-4 and TRBJ1-1, with D uncertain. V gave up 1 base and J gave up 10 bases, with 7 bases separating them. This CDR3 comprises 11 residues. Written as DNA, the CDR3 is TGTGCCAGCAGTTTAGGGGCACGAGCTTTCTTT. Translating it yields CASSLGARAFF.

The J gene is TRBJ2-1, the V gene TRBV20-1; maybe TRBD2 (5 bases). Germline CDR1 reads DFQATT; CDR2 reads SNEGSKA (reference sequence). V was trimmed by 3 bases and J by 9 bases, leaving 15 bases between them. The CDR3 covers 13 residues. CDR3 region: CSASGPSPAEQFF. CDR3 sequence (DNA): TGCAGTGCTAGCGGCCCTAGCCCAGCTGAGCAGTTCTTC.

This clonotype was observed a few times. The V gene is TRBV2, the J gene TRBJ2-1, with a tentative D call TRBD2 (7 bases). The CDR3 covers 15 residues. Per the germline V gene, CDR1 is SNHLY and CDR2 is FYNNEI. Trimming left V 1 base short and J 7 bases short, with 14 bases between. CDR3 in amino acids: CASSEEGGGANEQFF. CDR3 sequence (DNA): TGTGCCAGCAGTGAAGAGGGAGGGGGGGCAAATGAGCAGTTCTTC. Full variable domain (remainder filled in from reference TRBV2 and TRBJ2-1): EPEVTQTPSHQVTQMGQEVILRCVPISNHLYFYWYRQILGQKVEFLVSFYNNEISEKSEIFDDQFSVERPDGSNFTLKIRSTKLEDSAMYFCASSEEGGGANEQFFGPGTRLTVL.